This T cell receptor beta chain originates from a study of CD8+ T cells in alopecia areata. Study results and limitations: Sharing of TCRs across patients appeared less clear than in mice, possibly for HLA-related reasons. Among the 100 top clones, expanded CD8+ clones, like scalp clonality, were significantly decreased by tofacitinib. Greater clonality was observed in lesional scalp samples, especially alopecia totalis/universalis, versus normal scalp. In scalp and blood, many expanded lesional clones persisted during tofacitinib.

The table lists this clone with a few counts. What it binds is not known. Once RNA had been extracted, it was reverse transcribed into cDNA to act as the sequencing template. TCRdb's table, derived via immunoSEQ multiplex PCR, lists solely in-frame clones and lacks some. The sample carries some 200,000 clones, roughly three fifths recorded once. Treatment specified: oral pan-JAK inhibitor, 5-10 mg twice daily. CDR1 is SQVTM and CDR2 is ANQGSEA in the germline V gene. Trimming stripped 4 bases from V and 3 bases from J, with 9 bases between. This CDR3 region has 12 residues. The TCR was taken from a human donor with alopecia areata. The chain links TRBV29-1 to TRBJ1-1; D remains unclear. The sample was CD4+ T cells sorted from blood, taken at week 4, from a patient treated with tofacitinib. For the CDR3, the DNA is TGCAGCGTTGGTAGTTGGGACACTGAAGCTTTCTTT. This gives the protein CSVGSWDTEAFF.